A single sample is the source of the 14 T cell receptor beta chains below, sequenced in a study of blood T cell repertoires in COVID-19. Sequenced by immunoSEQ multiplex PCR; TCRdb stores in-frame clones only, minus some. The sample includes hundreds of thousands of clones, approximately 91% seen only once; the top ten take about 6.5%. Sequencing used peripheral blood. The receptor source for this set is a man aged 55 to 70 who had recovered from COVID-19.

This clone showed up just once. The V gene is TRBV6-2 or TRBV6-3, the J gene TRBJ2-5; D unclear. V was cut by 5 bases and J by 5 bases, with 12 bases left in between. CDR3 length: 13 amino acids. CDR1 MNHEY and CDR2 SVGEGT come from the germline V gene. The CDR3 DNA follows: TGTGCCAGCAGTACCAATACAGTTGAGACCCAGTACTTC. This translates into CASSTNTVETQYF.

This clone was picked up one time. The V call is TRBV6-5, the J call TRBJ1-4; a possible D gene is TRBD1 (5 bases). This CDR3 region has 16 residues. The germline V gene has CDR1 MNHEY and CDR2 SVGAGI. Between the trimmed V and J ends, which lost 2 bases and 6 bases, there was a span of 16 bases. CDR3 loop: CASSYGGGVGDEKLFF. In DNA, the CDR3 is TGTGCCAGCAGTTACGGTGGAGGGGTCGGGGATGAAAAACTGTTTTTT.

The chain has TRBV4-2 and TRBJ1-4, with D tentatively TRBD1 (6 bases). Germline-derived CDR1 and CDR2 are LGHNA and YNFKEQ. The CDR3 sequence is 15 residues long. Trimming removed 0 bases at V and 3 bases at J, with 8 bases between. CDR3 region: CASSQDRTANEKLFF. In DNA, the CDR3 is TGTGCCAGCAGCCAAGACCGGACAGCTAATGAAAAACTGTTTTTT.

The gene calls are TRBV28 and TRBJ1-1; D remains unclear. Between the trimmed V and J ends, which lost 6 bases and 0 bases, there was a span of 11 bases. The CDR3 is made up of 14 amino acids. The V gene's germline CDR1 is MDHEN and CDR2 SYDVKM. As DNA, the CDR3 is TGTGCCAGCAGCACCCAAACTATGAACACTGAAGCTTTCTTT. Encoded protein: CASSTQTMNTEAFF. The variable domain in full, with the rest retrieved from reference TRBV28 and TRBJ1-1, is DVKVTQSSRYLVKRTGEKVFLECVQDMDHENMFWYRQDPGLGLRLIYFSYDVKMKEKGDIPEGYSVSREKKERFSLILESASTNQTSMYLCASSTQTMNTEAFFGQGTRLTVV.

This clone has more than one count but fewer than ten. The chain links TRBV7-8 to TRBJ2-7, with TRBD1 identical over 7 bases. J gave up 7 bases and V 4 bases, and 25 bases lay outside the gene matches. The CDR3 covers 19 residues. Germline V CDR1 and CDR2: SGHVS, FQNEAQ. The CDR3 loop is CASSSGRTGGKGMAREQYF. The CDR3 DNA reads TGTGCCAGCAGCTCGGGAAGGACAGGCGGAAAGGGGATGGCTCGGGAGCAGTACTTC.

The rearrangement links TRBV2 to TRBJ2-1; 8 bases align to TRBD2. CDR1 and CDR2 from the germline V gene are SNHLY and FYNNEI. J gave up 5 bases and V 8 bases, and 17 bases lay outside the gene matches. The CDR3 extends over 17 amino acids. For the CDR3, the DNA is TGTGCCAGCCGACCCGAAGGTGCGGGGGGCACGCACAATGAGCAGTTCTTC. The encoded protein is CASRPEGAGGTHNEQFF.

This chain connects TRBV6-6 to TRBJ1-1; 9 nucleotides match TRBD1. The CDR3 is 14 residues long. The junction had 5 bases not matched to a gene; V was cut back by 2 bases and J by 7 bases. Germline lookup yields CDR1 MNHNY and CDR2 SVGAGI (reference sequence). For the CDR3, the DNA is TGTGCCAGCAGTTACCCCCTGACAGGGGGTGAAGCTTTCTTT. The encoded protein is CASSYPLTGGEAFF.

The chain uses TRBV7-3 and TRBJ2-7; TRBD2 might be the D (6 bases). The CDR3 sequence is 16 residues long. V lost 5 bases and J 2 bases, leaving 19 bases between the germline ends. Germline CDR1 SGHTA, CDR2 FQGTGA. The CDR3 bases are TGTGCCAGCAGCGCGGCCGGTATGGGGGGTACCTACGAGCAGTACTTC. This gives the protein CASSAAGMGGTYEQYF.

The chain carries TRBV18 and TRBJ2-5; D unresolved. With 3 bases removed from V and 2 bases from J, the gap between germline ends came to 7 bases. The CDR3 contains 13 residues. CDR1 and CDR2 (germline): KGHSH, LQKENI. The chain's CDR3 is CASSPSQQETQYF. CDR3 nucleotides: TGTGCCAGCTCACCGTCCCAGCAAGAGACCCAGTACTTC.

The chain links TRBV20-1 to TRBJ1-6, with D maybe TRBD1 (5 bases). CDR1 DFQATT and CDR2 SNEGSKA come from the germline V gene (reference sequence). With 3 bases removed from V and 13 bases from J, the gap between germline ends came to 13 bases. CDR3 length: 12 amino acids. The CDR3 loop is CSASNRWSPLHF. Written as DNA, the CDR3 is TGCAGTGCTAGTAACAGGTGGAGTCCCCTCCACTTT.

This sequence joins TRBV5-4 and TRBJ1-3; tentatively, D is TRBD1 (6 bases). This CDR3 region has 14 residues. Per the germline V gene, CDR1 is SGHNT and CDR2 is YYREEE (reference sequence). V lost 0 bases and J 4 bases, leaving 8 bases between the germline ends. The CDR3 sequence: CASSLDRVGNTIYF. DNA for the CDR3: TGTGCCAGCAGCTTGGACAGGGTGGGAAACACCATATATTTT. The full variable domain, completed using reference TRBV5-4 and TRBJ1-3, is ETGVTQSPTHLIKTRGQQVTLRCSSQSGHNTVSWYQQALGQGPQFIFQYYREEENGRGNFPPRFSGLQFPNYSSELNVNALELDDSALYLCASSLDRVGNTIYFGEGSWLTVV.

The genes are TRBV9 and TRBJ1-1, with 8 positions matching TRBD1. The CDR3 loop spans 15 amino acids. The ends lost 3 bases at V and 6 bases at J; junction bases unmatched: 10. The germline CDR1 and CDR2 sequences are SGDLS and YYNGEE. CDR3 loop: CASSAQGVGIAEAFF. CDR3 coding DNA: TGTGCCAGCAGCGCACAGGGGGTAGGGATTGCTGAAGCTTTCTTT. Filled out from reference TRBV9 and TRBJ1-1, the complete variable domain reads DSGVTQTPKHLITATGQRVTLRCSPRSGDLSVYWYQQSLDQGLQFLIQYYNGEERAKGNILERFSAQQFPDLHSELNLSSLELGDSALYFCASSAQGVGIAEAFFGQGTRLTVV.

This rearrangement joins TRBV19 to TRBJ2-1; 7 nucleotides agree with TRBD1. CDR1 and CDR2 (germline): LNHDA, SQIVND (reference sequence). Trimming at V came to 4 bases and at J to 5 bases, leaving 11 bases not matched to a gene. The CDR3 is 16 amino acids. The CDR3 nucleotides read TGTGCCAGTAGTACCCCCGGGACAGAACTTAACAATGAGCAGTTCTTC. This gives the protein CASSTPGTELNNEQFF.

The rearrangement joins TRBV27 to TRBJ1-5, with 8 bases fitting TRBD1. Germline V gene lookup returns CDR1 MNHEY and CDR2 SMNVEV (reference sequence). The CDR3 spans 16 residues. Trimming took 3 bases from V and 6 from J; bases not matched to a gene: 10. CDR3 bases: TGTGCCAGCAGTTTTTACAGGGGGGGGGTGGGTCAGCCCCAGCATTTT. Translating it yields CASSFYRGGVGQPQHF.